The entry that follows covers one T cell receptor (beta chain) sequence. The sample belongs to a study of PD-L1 blockade in urothelial cancer. Study overall: The study started patients on atezolizumab around 2014, giving 1,200 mg intravenously every 3 weeks. Blood samples had a median of about 150,000 T cells.

Described time point: pretreatment peripheral blood. Produced via immunoSEQ multiplex PCR; TCRdb's table is partial and in-frame only. The sample has tens of thousands of clones, about four fifths seen once. This receptor was taken from a woman aged 70-85 years with urothelial cancer. The source was PBMCs, collected around atezolizumab (anti-PD-L1) treatment.

Written as DNA, the CDR3 is TGTGCCTGGAGTGTGGGGATAGCGACCGGGGAGCTGTTTTTT. This sequence encodes CAWSVGIATGELFF. The V and J genes are TRBV30 and TRBJ2-2, with D possibly being TRBD2 (5 bases). CDR3 length: 14 residues. Deletions cut 0 bases from V and 5 bases from J, with 10 bases between. Germline-derived CDR1 and CDR2 are GTSNPN and SVGIG (reference sequence).